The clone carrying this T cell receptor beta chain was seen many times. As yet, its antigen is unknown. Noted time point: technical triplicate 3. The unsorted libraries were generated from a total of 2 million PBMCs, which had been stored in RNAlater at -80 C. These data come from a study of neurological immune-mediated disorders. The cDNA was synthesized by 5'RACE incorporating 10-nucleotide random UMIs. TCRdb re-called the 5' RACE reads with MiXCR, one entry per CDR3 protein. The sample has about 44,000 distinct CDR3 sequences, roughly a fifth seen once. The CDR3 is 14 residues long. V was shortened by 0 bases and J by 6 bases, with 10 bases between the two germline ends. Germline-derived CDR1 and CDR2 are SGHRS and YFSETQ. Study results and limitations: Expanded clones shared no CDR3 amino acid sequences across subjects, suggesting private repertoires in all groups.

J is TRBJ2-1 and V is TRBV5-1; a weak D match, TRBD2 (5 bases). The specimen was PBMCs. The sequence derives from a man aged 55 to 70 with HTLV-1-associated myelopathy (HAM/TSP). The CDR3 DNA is TGCGCCAGCAGCTTGGAGTGGGGAGCCAATGAGCAGTTCTTC. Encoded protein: CASSLEWGANEQFF.